Detailed here is one TCR beta chain. The PCR contained 60 Vbeta and 13 Jbeta primers. In the authors' methods: In a later analysis, some 80 million unique TCR beta chains included roughly 11 million shared by two or more donors. Some clones are missing from TCRdb's copy, which holds only in-frame ones; the method was immunoSEQ multiplex PCR. From that table come the V and J calls and clone size; the DNA was used to work out D and trimming. The sample has roughly 290,000 clones; about four fifths are singletons. This specimen comes from a study of cytomegalovirus exposure and HLA in healthy donors. CDR3 length equals 17 residues. From germline, CDR1 is SNHLY and CDR2 FYNNEI. V shed 3 bases and J 4 bases; nucleotides not matched to a gene: 12.

The source is a girl aged 2-10 years in good health and CMV-seronegative. This chain links TRBV2 with TRBJ2-5; 9 bases map to TRBD1. The sample comprised PBMCs. The CDR3 sequence: CASSEVPRTGESETQYF. In DNA, the CDR3 is TGTGCCAGCAGTGAGGTCCCGCGGACAGGGGAATCAGAGACCCAGTACTTC.